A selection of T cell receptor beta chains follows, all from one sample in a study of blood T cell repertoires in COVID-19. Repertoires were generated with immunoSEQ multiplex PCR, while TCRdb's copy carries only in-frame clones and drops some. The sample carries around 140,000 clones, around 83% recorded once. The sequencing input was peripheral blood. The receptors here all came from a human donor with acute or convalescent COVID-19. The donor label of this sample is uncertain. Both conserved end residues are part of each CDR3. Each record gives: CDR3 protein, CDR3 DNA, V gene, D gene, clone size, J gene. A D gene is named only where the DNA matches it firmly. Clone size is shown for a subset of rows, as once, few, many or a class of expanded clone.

cdr3_aa: CASSSRGQGSSYNEQFF; cdr3_nt: TGTGCCAGCAGCTCGAGGGGACAGGGAAGCTCCTACAATGAGCAGTTCTTC; v_call: TRBV7-9; d_call: TRBD1; clone_size: few; j_call: TRBJ2-1
cdr3_aa: CASSLSQNLETQYF; cdr3_nt: TGTGCCAGCAGCTTGTCCCAGAACCTAGAGACCCAGTACTTC; v_call: TRBV5-4; d_call: .; clone_size: .; j_call: TRBJ2-5
cdr3_aa: CASSPKARLGDTQYF; cdr3_nt: TGTGCCAGCAGCCCTAAGGCTAGGCTGGGAGATACGCAGTATTTT; v_call: TRBV7-9; d_call: .; clone_size: few; j_call: TRBJ2-3
cdr3_aa: CSAGGGGFNEKLFF; cdr3_nt: TGCAGTGCTGGCGGAGGAGGGTTTAATGAAAAACTGTTTTTT; v_call: TRBV29-1; d_call: .; clone_size: .; j_call: TRBJ1-4
cdr3_aa: CASSLYSQGQAIGNTIYF; cdr3_nt: TGTGCCAGCAGTTTATATAGCCAGGGACAGGCCATTGGAAACACCATATATTTT; v_call: TRBV28; d_call: TRBD1; clone_size: few; j_call: TRBJ1-3
cdr3_aa: CASSPTGEAGNTIYF; cdr3_nt: TGTGCCAGCAGTCCGACAGGGGAGGCTGGAAACACCATATATTTT; v_call: TRBV6-5; d_call: TRBD1; clone_size: .; j_call: TRBJ1-3
cdr3_aa: CASSPSSGGGTEAFF; cdr3_nt: TGTGCCAGCAGTCCTAGCTCGGGGGGCGGCACTGAAGCTTTCTTT; v_call: TRBV28; d_call: .; clone_size: .; j_call: TRBJ1-1
cdr3_aa: CASGLVRIGQPGYTF; cdr3_nt: TGTGCTAGTGGTTTGGTACGGATTGGACAGCCCGGCTACACCTTC; v_call: TRBV12-5; d_call: .; clone_size: few; j_call: TRBJ1-2
cdr3_aa: CASSLTPDSTDTQYF; cdr3_nt: TGTGCCAGCAGTTTAACTCCCGATAGCACAGATACGCAGTATTTT; v_call: TRBV28; d_call: .; clone_size: .; j_call: TRBJ2-3
cdr3_aa: CATSDRGYYGYTF; cdr3_nt: TGTGCCACTTCGGACAGGGGATACTATGGCTACACCTTC; v_call: TRBV21-1; d_call: .; clone_size: .; j_call: TRBJ1-2
cdr3_aa: CASSYSRGGNTIYF; cdr3_nt: TGTGCCAGCAGTTACTCGCGGGGAGGAAACACCATATATTTT; v_call: TRBV6-5; d_call: .; clone_size: .; j_call: TRBJ1-3
cdr3_aa: CASSYSDSGTYEQYF; cdr3_nt: TGTGCCAGCAGTTACTCGGACAGTGGGACCTACGAGCAGTACTTC; v_call: TRBV6-2/TRBV6-3; d_call: .; clone_size: .; j_call: TRBJ2-7
cdr3_aa: CASSQQPSGLFF; cdr3_nt: TGCGCCAGCAGCCAACAACCTAGCGGCCTGTTCTTC; v_call: TRBV4-3; d_call: TRBD2; clone_size: .; j_call: TRBJ2-1
cdr3_aa: CASTAPDQPQHF; cdr3_nt: TGTGCCAGCACCGCACCGGATCAGCCCCAGCATTTT; v_call: TRBV6-6; d_call: .; clone_size: .; j_call: TRBJ1-5
cdr3_aa: CASSYSLVSSGSTEAFF; cdr3_nt: TGTGCCAGCAGTTACTCGTTGGTCTCCTCAGGAAGCACTGAAGCTTTCTTT; v_call: TRBV6-2/TRBV6-3; d_call: .; clone_size: .; j_call: TRBJ1-1
cdr3_aa: CSVALATGDTEAFF; cdr3_nt: TGCAGCGTTGCGTTAGCCACGGGGGACACTGAAGCTTTCTTT; v_call: TRBV29-1; d_call: .; clone_size: .; j_call: TRBJ1-1
cdr3_aa: CASSSSTSPTTSQFF; cdr3_nt: TGTGCCAGCAGCTCGTCGACTAGCCCAACCACTTCGCAGTTCTTC; v_call: TRBV7-9; d_call: TRBD2; clone_size: .; j_call: TRBJ2-1
cdr3_aa: CASSPGTSGGKEQYF; cdr3_nt: TGTGCCAGCAGCCCCGGGACTAGCGGGGGGAAGGAGCAGTACTTC; v_call: TRBV3-1/TRBV3-2; d_call: TRBD2; clone_size: .; j_call: TRBJ2-7
cdr3_aa: CASSEPTGTGANVLTF; cdr3_nt: TGCGCCAGCAGCGAACCAACAGGGACTGGGGCCAACGTCCTGACTTTC; v_call: TRBV5-1; d_call: .; clone_size: .; j_call: TRBJ2-6
cdr3_aa: CATDSGRDEQFF; cdr3_nt: TGTGCCACGGATAGCGGGAGGGATGAGCAGTTCTTC; v_call: TRBV10-3; d_call: TRBD2; clone_size: .; j_call: TRBJ2-1
cdr3_aa: CASSQGGDGGYTF; cdr3_nt: TGTGCCAGTAGTCAAGGAGGGGACGGTGGCTACACCTTC; v_call: TRBV19; d_call: .; clone_size: few; j_call: TRBJ1-2
cdr3_aa: CASSAGTSVGNEQFF; cdr3_nt: TGTGCCAGCAGCGCCGGGACTAGCGTGGGGAATGAGCAGTTCTTC; v_call: TRBV7-2; d_call: TRBD2; clone_size: .; j_call: TRBJ2-1
cdr3_aa: CASSETYEQFF; cdr3_nt: TGTGCCAGCAGCGAGACATATGAGCAGTTCTTC; v_call: TRBV9; d_call: .; clone_size: .; j_call: TRBJ2-1
cdr3_aa: CASSSGTGSYEQYF; cdr3_nt: TGTGCCAGCAGTTCCGGGACAGGGTCCTACGAGCAGTACTTC; v_call: TRBV28; d_call: TRBD1; clone_size: few; j_call: TRBJ2-7
cdr3_aa: CASSNGGGGTDTQYF; cdr3_nt: TGCGCCAGCAGCAATGGCGGTGGAGGCACAGATACGCAGTATTTT; v_call: TRBV4-1; d_call: .; clone_size: .; j_call: TRBJ2-3
cdr3_aa: CASSAGTSGRFVHNEQFF; cdr3_nt: TGTGCCAGCAGTGCCGGGACTAGCGGGAGATTCGTCCACAATGAGCAGTTCTTC; v_call: TRBV3-1/TRBV3-2; d_call: TRBD2; clone_size: once; j_call: TRBJ2-1
cdr3_aa: CASRGHSNTEAFF; cdr3_nt: TGTGCCAGCCGGGGACACTCGAACACTGAAGCTTTCTTT; v_call: TRBV19; d_call: .; clone_size: .; j_call: TRBJ1-1
cdr3_aa: CASSQDGGSSYNSPLHF; cdr3_nt: TGCGCCAGCAGCCAAGACGGTGGGAGCTCCTATAATTCACCCCTCCACTTT; v_call: TRBV4-3; d_call: .; clone_size: .; j_call: TRBJ1-6
cdr3_aa: CASSKRSGSRHEKLFF; cdr3_nt: TGTGCCAGTAGTAAGAGGAGCGGCTCTCGCCATGAAAAACTGTTTTTT; v_call: TRBV19; d_call: .; clone_size: .; j_call: TRBJ1-4
cdr3_aa: CASSLGDRARQTQYF; cdr3_nt: TGCGCCAGCAGCTTGGGCGACAGGGCCCGCCAGACCCAGTACTTC; v_call: TRBV5-1; d_call: TRBD1; clone_size: .; j_call: TRBJ2-5
cdr3_aa: CASSLGTGIVPQYF; cdr3_nt: TGTGCCAGCAGCTTAGGGACAGGGATAGTGCCCCAGTACTTC; v_call: TRBV7-9; d_call: TRBD1; clone_size: .; j_call: TRBJ2-5
cdr3_aa: CASSISGTGTIGELFF; cdr3_nt: TGTGCCAGCAGCATCTCCGGGACAGGGACGATCGGGGAGCTGTTTTTT; v_call: TRBV9; d_call: TRBD1; clone_size: few; j_call: TRBJ2-2
cdr3_aa: CASCLDRNYGYTF; cdr3_nt: TGTGCCAGCTGCCTCGACAGAAACTATGGCTACACCTTC; v_call: TRBV28; d_call: .; clone_size: .; j_call: TRBJ1-2
cdr3_aa: CASSGTDRGHTEAFF; cdr3_nt: TGTGCCAGCAGCGGTACTGACAGGGGGCATACTGAAGCTTTCTTT; v_call: TRBV5-4; d_call: TRBD1; clone_size: .; j_call: TRBJ1-1
cdr3_aa: CASSLGGRSGSTDTQYF; cdr3_nt: TGTGCCAGCAGCTTAGGGGGCAGGTCGGGTAGCACAGATACGCAGTATTTT; v_call: TRBV7-8; d_call: .; clone_size: .; j_call: TRBJ2-3
cdr3_aa: CASSFPGSSYNSPLHF; cdr3_nt: TGTGCCAGCAGCTTTCCGGGTAGCTCCTATAATTCACCCCTCCACTTT; v_call: TRBV5-6; d_call: .; clone_size: .; j_call: TRBJ1-6
cdr3_aa: CASSLRGVEEKLFF; cdr3_nt: TGTGCCAGCAGCTTAAGGGGAGTTGAGGAAAAACTGTTTTTT; v_call: TRBV7-3; d_call: .; clone_size: .; j_call: TRBJ1-4
cdr3_aa: CASRKGSSYNSPLHF; cdr3_nt: TGTGCCAGCAGGAAAGGGAGCTCCTATAATTCACCCCTCCACTTT; v_call: TRBV7-9; d_call: .; clone_size: .; j_call: TRBJ1-6
cdr3_aa: CAISELGGRDTEAFF; cdr3_nt: TGTGCCATCAGTGAGTTAGGGGGCCGGGACACTGAAGCTTTCTTT; v_call: TRBV10-3; d_call: TRBD1; clone_size: .; j_call: TRBJ1-1
cdr3_aa: CSASPGQGVLSYEQYF; cdr3_nt: TGCAGTGCTAGTCCGGGACAGGGGGTTCTATCCTACGAGCAGTACTTC; v_call: TRBV20-1; d_call: TRBD1; clone_size: once; j_call: TRBJ2-7
cdr3_aa: CASSRSGSRAYNEQFF; cdr3_nt: TGTGCCAGCAGCCGTAGCGGGAGTAGGGCCTACAATGAGCAGTTCTTC; v_call: TRBV7-3; d_call: TRBD2; clone_size: .; j_call: TRBJ2-1
cdr3_aa: CASSTEYTQYF; cdr3_nt: TGTGCCAGCAGTACGGAGTATACGCAGTATTTT; v_call: TRBV25-1; d_call: .; clone_size: few; j_call: TRBJ2-3
cdr3_aa: CASSYLAAGALNEQFF; cdr3_nt: TGTGCCAGCAGCTATCTGGCGGCAGGGGCCCTCAATGAGCAGTTCTTC; v_call: TRBV7-3; d_call: .; clone_size: .; j_call: TRBJ2-1
cdr3_aa: CASSYRQTYNSPLHF; cdr3_nt: TGTGCCAGCAGCTACCGACAGACATATAATTCACCCCTCCACTTT; v_call: TRBV7-2; d_call: .; clone_size: .; j_call: TRBJ1-6
cdr3_aa: CASSPTDRGAQPQHF; cdr3_nt: TGTGCCAGCAGTCCAACGGACAGGGGAGCCCAGCCCCAGCATTTT; v_call: TRBV6-2/TRBV6-3; d_call: TRBD1; clone_size: .; j_call: TRBJ1-5
cdr3_aa: CASSSLQDNEQFF; cdr3_nt: TGTGCCAGCAGCAGCCTCCAGGACAATGAGCAGTTCTTC; v_call: TRBV21-1; d_call: .; clone_size: .; j_call: TRBJ2-1
cdr3_aa: CASNMGGAGTYGYTF; cdr3_nt: TGTGCCAGCAACATGGGTGGGGCAGGAACCTATGGCTACACCTTC; v_call: TRBV2; d_call: .; clone_size: .; j_call: TRBJ1-2
cdr3_aa: CASSQGTGGGYEQFF; cdr3_nt: TGTGCCAGCAGCCAGGGGACAGGGGGTGGCTATGAGCAGTTCTTC; v_call: TRBV14; d_call: TRBD1; clone_size: .; j_call: TRBJ2-1
cdr3_aa: CASSPGQLYNEQFF; cdr3_nt: TGTGCCAGCAGCCCGGGACAGCTGTACAATGAGCAGTTCTTC; v_call: TRBV6-5; d_call: TRBD1; clone_size: .; j_call: TRBJ2-1
cdr3_aa: CASSQVAESYGYTF; cdr3_nt: TGTGCCAGCAGCCAAGTTGCAGAAAGTTATGGCTACACCTTC; v_call: TRBV4-2; d_call: .; clone_size: .; j_call: TRBJ1-2
cdr3_aa: CASSVGQGWEKLFF; cdr3_nt: TGTGCCAGCAGCGTAGGACAGGGGTGGGAAAAACTGTTTTTT; v_call: TRBV6-5; d_call: TRBD1; clone_size: .; j_call: TRBJ1-4